This TCR beta chain came from a study of cytomegalovirus exposure and HLA in healthy donors. Study-level results: A later analysis revealed that TCR association rates differed between HLA loci, peaking at DRB1 and bottoming out at HLA-C. Later analysis suggested links between common viral pathogens and several top significant clusters. HLA alleles showed associations with approximately 15,000 TCR beta sequences in a later analysis, at a 0.05 false discovery rate.

This CDR3 has 15 amino acids. Trimming took off 0 bases at V and 2 bases at J, with 8 bases between the two ends. About this clone itself: Its antigen is not known.

In the PCR, 60 Vbeta and 13 Jbeta primers were used. Clones were sequenced by immunoSEQ multiplex PCR, and TCRdb holds only the in-frame ones, with some missing. The sample has about 140,000 clones, just under 85% seen once; the top ten hold around 9.7%. The sequenced sample consisted of PBMCs. This TCR derives from a woman aged 55 to 70 in good health and CMV-seropositive. The genes are TRBV23-1 and TRBJ1-5; D gene unclear. TRBV23-1 is classed as an ORF, of uncertain function. The chain's CDR3 is CASSQSYEGNQPQHF. The DNA for the CDR3 is TGCGCCAGCAGTCAATCTTACGAGGGCAATCAGCCCCAGCATTTT.